This TCR beta chain derives from a study of T cells after yellow fever vaccination. TCRdb fed the 5' RACE reads into MiXCR, producing one record per CDR3 protein. The profile shows about 340,000 distinct CDR3 sequences, about an eighth of them singletons. This clonotype was counted only a few times. The ends were cut back, 0 bases at V and 4 bases at J, with 10 bases in the middle. The CDR3 runs to 14 residues. Germline V CDR1 and CDR2: LGHNA, YSLEER. This specimen was CD4+ T cells sorted from PBMCs, taken 15 days after the yellow fever booster vaccination. The chain recombines TRBV4-3 with TRBJ2-7, with D perhaps TRBD1 (5 bases). This TCR was sampled from a man between 18 and 29 years old who received the YFV17D yellow fever vaccine. The CDR3 loop is CASSQEDTLYEQYV. CDR3 DNA sequence: TGCGCCAGCAGCCAAGAGGACACACTGTACGAGCAGTACGTC.